Presented here are 13 T cell receptor beta chains from one specimen sequenced in a study. Via MiXCR, TCRdb re-called the RT-PCR reads, giving one row per CDR3 protein. The sample lists approximately 720,000 distinct CDR3 sequences, 13% to 15% occurring once. The specimen sequenced was memory CD4+ T cells from blood. These TCRs come from a female donor in good health, serving as a healthy control.

This clonotype was seen many times. This chain joins TRBV7-2 and TRBJ2-7, with a weak D call TRBD1 (5 bases). CDR3 length equals 13 residues. Germline loops: CDR1 SGHTA, CDR2 FQGNSA. V was cut by 4 bases and J by 3 bases, with 10 bases left in between. CDR3 amino acids: CASSSLTDYEQYF. For the CDR3, the DNA is TGTGCCAGCAGCTCCCTGACAGACTACGAGCAGTACTTC.

This clonotype has a count of ten or more. The chain is built from TRBV12-3 or TRBV12-4 and TRBJ2-5; 10 bases fit TRBD2. The CDR3 extends over 16 amino acids. The junction had 7 bases not matched to a gene; V was cut back by 2 bases and J by 4 bases. CDR3 nucleotide sequence: TGTGCCAGCAGTTTAATCAGCGGGGGGGCAGGAGAGACCCAGTACTTC. It codes for CASSLISGGAGETQYF.

In its sample, this clonotype was seen a few times. This chain's CDR3 is CASSIANEQFF. The CDR3 bases are TGTGCCAGTAGTATTGCCAATGAGCAGTTCTTC. The V call is TRBV19, the J call TRBJ2-1; D uncertain. The CDR3 runs 11 residues. V was clipped by 3 bases and J by 6 bases, with 3 bases between them. In germline, CDR1 is LNHDA, CDR2 SQIVND (reference sequence).

V usage is TRBV7-2 and J usage is TRBJ2-7; D tentatively reads TRBD1 or TRBD2 (6 bases each). V lost 5 bases, J lost 3 bases, and 17 bases lay in between. CDR1 SGHTA and CDR2 FQGNSA come from the germline V gene. The CDR3 consists of 15 residues. CDR3 in DNA: TGTGCCAGCAGCCAAAAGGGGGGTACCCTCTACGAGCAGTACTTC. This translates into CASSQKGGTLYEQYF.

This chain joins TRBV6-6 and TRBJ1-4; 8 positions match TRBD1. This CDR3 has 15 residues. J gave up 3 bases and V 5 bases, and 5 bases lay outside the gene matches. Germline loops: CDR1 MNHNY, CDR2 SVGAGI (reference sequence). The CDR3 region is CASSRTGRPNEKLFF. The CDR3 DNA reads TGTGCCAGCAGTCGGACAGGGCGGCCTAATGAAAAACTGTTTTTT.

The chain carries TRBV12-5 and TRBJ2-3; D uncertain. This CDR3 is 14 amino acids long. The V end lost 5 bases, the J end lost 3 bases, and 12 bases lay between the germline ends. Germline-derived CDR1 and CDR2 are LGHNT and FRNRAP. The CDR3 loop reads CASGPHGLTDTQYF. DNA for the CDR3: TGTGCTAGTGGTCCCCACGGGTTGACAGATACGCAGTATTTT.

The V gene is TRBV4-3, the J gene TRBJ2-1, with D tentatively TRBD2 (6 bases). Trimming took 0 bases from V and 9 from J, leaving 18 bases between them. The CDR3 has 16 amino acids. Germline-derived CDR1 and CDR2 are LGHNA and YSLEER. The CDR3 coding sequence is TGCGCCAGCAGCCAAGACGGCGGGGATAGTGGGGGTGAGCAGTTCTTC. Translating it yields CASSQDGGDSGGEQFF.

This clonotype appeared a few times. The CDR3 sequence is CASTPVGVQTTYNEQFF. The CDR3 bases are TGTGCCAGCACCCCAGTGGGAGTACAAACAACCTACAATGAGCAGTTCTTC. The V call is TRBV28, the J call TRBJ2-1; D perhaps matches TRBD2 (5 bases). Germline loops: CDR1 MDHEN, CDR2 SYDVKM. V gave up 7 bases and J gave up 2 bases, with 21 bases separating them. This CDR3 region has 17 residues.

This clonotype showed up just a few times. The chain links TRBV25-1 to TRBJ2-7; 7 bases are a match to TRBD2. Germline CDR1 MGHDK, CDR2 SYGVNS. This CDR3 region has 15 residues. The V segment lost 1 base and the J segment 2 bases; nucleotides outside the gene matches: 5. The CDR3 DNA sequence: TGTGCCAGCAGTGAATGGGGCGGGAGTACCTACGAGCAGTACTTC. It encodes CASSEWGGSTYEQYF.

This sequence joins TRBV28 and TRBJ2-5; TRBD2 agrees at 9 bases. The CDR3 loop spans 11 amino acids. CDR1 is MDHEN and CDR2 is SYDVKM in the germline V gene. Trimming took 5 bases from V and 11 from J; bases not matched to a gene: 3. The CDR3 sequence is CASSRGLAQYF. In nucleotides, the CDR3 is TGTGCCAGCAGTAGGGGACTAGCACAGTACTTC.

As regards this clonotype: A junction boundary mismatches the germline segment, possibly from a read error. The chain joins TRBV18 to TRBJ1-1; no firm D call. Germline lookup yields CDR1 KGHSH and CDR2 LQKENI. The CDR3 covers 14 residues. The CDR3 nucleotides are TGTACCAGCTCACCACGGTGGGATAACACTGAAGCTTTCTTT. This encodes CTSSPRWDNTEAFF.

There are a few counts of this clonotype. The CDR3 here is CASSLTTGGEETQYF. The CDR3 coding sequence is TGTGCCAGCAGCTTAACGACGGGGGGCGAGGAGACCCAGTACTTC. The J gene is TRBJ2-5, the V gene TRBV7-9, with D maybe TRBD2 (7 bases). This CDR3 is built from 15 residues. CDR1 and CDR2 from the germline V gene are SEHNR and FQNEAQ (reference sequence). V was clipped by 2 bases and J by 5 bases, with 15 bases between them.

In this sample, this clonotype turned up a few times. CDR3 residues: CASSQVGGSYGYTF. CDR3 in DNA: TGTGCCAGCAGCCAAGTGGGGGGGAGCTATGGCTACACCTTC. The chain links TRBV4-2 to TRBJ1-2; D is perhaps TRBD1 (5 bases). Germline values: CDR1 LGHNA, CDR2 YNFKEQ. Trimming took 1 base from V and 4 from J, leaving 10 bases between them. This CDR3 has 14 residues.